This record looks at one T cell receptor (beta chain) sequence and its context. The antigen is not known. The sample belongs to a study of cytomegalovirus exposure and HLA in healthy donors. In the PCR, 60 Vbeta and 13 Jbeta primers were used. Sequencing used immunoSEQ multiplex PCR; TCRdb keeps in-frame clones, though not all of them. The table includes 170,000 or so clones, under 85% detected once. Findings and caveats of the study: The CMV antigen specificity of three CMV-associated chains was confirmed through in vitro analysis.

With V trimmed by 2 bases and J by 3 bases, 3 bases remained unmatched. Per germline, CDR1 SGHDT and CDR2 YYEEEE. CDR3 length: 15 amino acids. The V call is TRBV5-6, the J call TRBJ2-2; 8 bases line up with TRBD2. Sequencing was carried out using PBMCs. This TCR was recovered from a man younger than 35 in good health and CMV-seronegative. CDR3 loop: CASSFGRGYTGELFF. CDR3 sequence (DNA): TGTGCCAGCAGCTTCGGGAGGGGGTACACCGGGGAGCTGTTTTTT.